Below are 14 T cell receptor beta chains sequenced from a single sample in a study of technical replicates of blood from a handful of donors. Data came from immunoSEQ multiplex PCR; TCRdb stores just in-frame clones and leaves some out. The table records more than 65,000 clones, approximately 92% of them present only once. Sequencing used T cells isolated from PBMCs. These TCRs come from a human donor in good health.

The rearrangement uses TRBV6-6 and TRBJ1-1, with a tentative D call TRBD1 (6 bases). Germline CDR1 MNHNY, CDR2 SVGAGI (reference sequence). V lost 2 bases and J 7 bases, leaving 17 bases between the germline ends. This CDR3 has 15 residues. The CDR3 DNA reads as TGTGCCAGCAGTTACGGGACAAGGGGTACTGGTGAAGCTTTCTTT. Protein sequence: CASSYGTRGTGEAFF.

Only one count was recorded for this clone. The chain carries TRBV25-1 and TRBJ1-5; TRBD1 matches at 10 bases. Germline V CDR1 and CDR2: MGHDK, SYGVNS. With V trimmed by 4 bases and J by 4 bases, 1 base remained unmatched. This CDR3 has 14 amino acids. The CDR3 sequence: CASSGDRGNQPQHF. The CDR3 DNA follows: TGTGCCAGCAGTGGGGACAGGGGAAATCAGCCCCAGCATTTT.

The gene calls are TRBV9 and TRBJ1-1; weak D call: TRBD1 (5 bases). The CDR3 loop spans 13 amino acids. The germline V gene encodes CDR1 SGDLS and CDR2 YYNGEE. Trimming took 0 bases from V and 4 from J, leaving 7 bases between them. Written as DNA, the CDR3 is TGTGCCAGCAGCGTAGGACAGACCACTGAAGCTTTCTTT. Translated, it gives CASSVGQTTEAFF.

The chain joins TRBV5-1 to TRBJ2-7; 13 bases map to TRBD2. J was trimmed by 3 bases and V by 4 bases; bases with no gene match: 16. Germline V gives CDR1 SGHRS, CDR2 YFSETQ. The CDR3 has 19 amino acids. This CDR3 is CASSLANRTSGRTLYEQYF. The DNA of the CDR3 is TGCGCCAGCAGCCTGGCAAACCGGACTAGCGGGAGAACCCTCTACGAGCAGTACTTC.

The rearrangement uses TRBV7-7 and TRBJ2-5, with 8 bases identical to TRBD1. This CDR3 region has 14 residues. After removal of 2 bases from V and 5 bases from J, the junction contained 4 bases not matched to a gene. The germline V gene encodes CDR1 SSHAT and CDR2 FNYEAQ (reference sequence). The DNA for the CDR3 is TGTGCCAGCAGCTTATCTACAGGGGGGGAGACCCAGTACTTC. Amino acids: CASSLSTGGETQYF. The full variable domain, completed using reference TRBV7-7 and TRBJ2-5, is GAGVSQSPRYKVTKRGQDVTLRCDPISSHATLYWYQQALGQGPEFLTYFNYEAQPDKSGLPSDRFSAERPEGSISTLTIQRTEQRDSAMYRCASSLSTGGETQYFGPGTRLLVL.

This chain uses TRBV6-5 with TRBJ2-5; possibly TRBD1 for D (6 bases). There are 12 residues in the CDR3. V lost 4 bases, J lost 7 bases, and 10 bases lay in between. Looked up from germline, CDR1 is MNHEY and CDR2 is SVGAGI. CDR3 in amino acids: CASSWEGGTQYF. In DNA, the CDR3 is TGTGCCAGCAGTTGGGAAGGGGGGACCCAGTACTTC.

The CDR3 loop is CASSLLYTGELFF. CDR3 bases: TGTGCCAGCAGCTTACTGTACACCGGGGAGCTGTTTTTT. The chain joins TRBV11-2 to TRBJ2-2; D is ambiguous. Between the trimmed V and J ends, which lost 2 bases and 3 bases, there was a span of 4 bases. Germline values: CDR1 SGHAT, CDR2 FQNNGV. This CDR3 is 13 amino acids long.

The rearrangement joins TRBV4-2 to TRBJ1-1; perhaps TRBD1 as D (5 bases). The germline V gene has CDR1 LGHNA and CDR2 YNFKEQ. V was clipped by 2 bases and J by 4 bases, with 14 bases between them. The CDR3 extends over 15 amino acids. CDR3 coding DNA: TGTGCCAGCAGCCAATATTTACAGGCCGGCACTGAAGCTTTCTTT. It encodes CASSQYLQAGTEAFF.

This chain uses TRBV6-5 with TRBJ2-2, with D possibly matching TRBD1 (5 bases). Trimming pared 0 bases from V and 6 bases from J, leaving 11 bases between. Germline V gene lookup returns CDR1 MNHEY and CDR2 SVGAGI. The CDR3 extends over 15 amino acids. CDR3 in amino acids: CASSYSQGVAGELFF. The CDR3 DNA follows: TGTGCCAGCAGTTACTCTCAAGGGGTCGCCGGGGAGCTGTTTTTT.

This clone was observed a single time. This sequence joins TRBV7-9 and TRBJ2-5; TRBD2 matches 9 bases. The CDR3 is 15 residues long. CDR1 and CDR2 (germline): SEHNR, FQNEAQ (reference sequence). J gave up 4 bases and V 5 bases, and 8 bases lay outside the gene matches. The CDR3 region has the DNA TGTGCCAGCAGCCCAGATAGCGGGAGCTTAGAGACCCAGTACTTC. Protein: CASSPDSGSLETQYF.

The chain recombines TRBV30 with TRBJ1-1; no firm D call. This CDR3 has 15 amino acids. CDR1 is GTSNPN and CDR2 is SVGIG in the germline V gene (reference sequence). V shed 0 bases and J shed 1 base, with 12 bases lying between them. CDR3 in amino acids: CAWSVPRVGNTEAFF. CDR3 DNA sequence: TGTGCCTGGAGTGTACCACGGGTCGGGAACACTGAAGCTTTCTTT. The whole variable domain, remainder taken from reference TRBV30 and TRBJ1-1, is SQTIHQWPATLVQPVGSPLSLECTVEGTSNPNLYWYRQAAGRGLQLLFYSVGIGQISSEVPQNLSASRPQDRQFILSSKKLLLSDSGFYLCAWSVPRVGNTEAFFGQGTRLTVV.

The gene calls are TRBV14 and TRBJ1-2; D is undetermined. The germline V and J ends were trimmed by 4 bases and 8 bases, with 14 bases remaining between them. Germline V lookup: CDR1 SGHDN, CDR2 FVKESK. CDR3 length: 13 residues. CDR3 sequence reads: CASSPRRQSGYTF. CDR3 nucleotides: TGTGCCAGCAGCCCTAGAAGGCAGAGCGGCTACACCTTC. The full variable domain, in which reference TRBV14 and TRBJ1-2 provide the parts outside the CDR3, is EAGVTQFPSHSVIEKGQTVTLRCDPISGHDNLYWYRRVMGKEIKFLLHFVKESKQDESGMPNNRFLAERTGGTYSTLKVQPAELEDSGVYFCASSPRRQSGYTFGSGTRLTVV.

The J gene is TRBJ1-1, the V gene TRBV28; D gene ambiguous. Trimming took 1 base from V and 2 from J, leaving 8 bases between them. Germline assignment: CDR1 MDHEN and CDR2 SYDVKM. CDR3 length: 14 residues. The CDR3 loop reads CASSLFASNTEAFF. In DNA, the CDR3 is TGTGCCAGCAGTTTATTCGCGAGTAACACTGAAGCTTTCTTT.

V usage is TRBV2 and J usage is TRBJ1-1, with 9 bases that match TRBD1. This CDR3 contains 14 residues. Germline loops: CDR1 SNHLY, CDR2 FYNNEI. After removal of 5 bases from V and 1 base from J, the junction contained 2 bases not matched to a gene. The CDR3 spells CASSLGQGNTEAFF. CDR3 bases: TGTGCCAGCAGTCTGGGACAGGGGAACACTGAAGCTTTCTTT.